This T cell receptor beta chain was observed in a study of OX40 agonist ivuxolimab in advanced cancers. Study-level background: The study gave patients intravenous ivuxolimab at 0.01 to 10 mg/kg every 2 weeks.

In the case of this clone: The antigen is unknown.

Profiled with immunoSEQ multiplex PCR; TCRdb holds only in-frame clones, not every one. The table has roughly 86,000 clones, about 90% seen once. Findings and caveats of the study: Normalized T-cell clonal expansion was also low in some nonresponders.

Germline V gene sequence: CDR1 LNHDA, CDR2 SQIVND (reference sequence). The CDR3 runs to 15 residues. V trimming: 5 bases; J trimming: 5 bases; junction bases outside the gene matches: 2. The source of this sequence is an adult with an advanced solid tumor such as melanoma, head and neck, liver or kidney cancer. This sample comprised CD4+ or CD8+ T cells sorted from blood, obtained in a trial of the OX40 agonist ivuxolimab. V gene TRBV19 combines with J gene TRBJ2-2; 13 bases are a match to TRBD2. The CDR3 protein is CASSSGLAGTGELFF. CDR3 in DNA: TGTGCCAGTAGTTCGGGACTAGCGGGGACCGGGGAGCTGTTTTTT.